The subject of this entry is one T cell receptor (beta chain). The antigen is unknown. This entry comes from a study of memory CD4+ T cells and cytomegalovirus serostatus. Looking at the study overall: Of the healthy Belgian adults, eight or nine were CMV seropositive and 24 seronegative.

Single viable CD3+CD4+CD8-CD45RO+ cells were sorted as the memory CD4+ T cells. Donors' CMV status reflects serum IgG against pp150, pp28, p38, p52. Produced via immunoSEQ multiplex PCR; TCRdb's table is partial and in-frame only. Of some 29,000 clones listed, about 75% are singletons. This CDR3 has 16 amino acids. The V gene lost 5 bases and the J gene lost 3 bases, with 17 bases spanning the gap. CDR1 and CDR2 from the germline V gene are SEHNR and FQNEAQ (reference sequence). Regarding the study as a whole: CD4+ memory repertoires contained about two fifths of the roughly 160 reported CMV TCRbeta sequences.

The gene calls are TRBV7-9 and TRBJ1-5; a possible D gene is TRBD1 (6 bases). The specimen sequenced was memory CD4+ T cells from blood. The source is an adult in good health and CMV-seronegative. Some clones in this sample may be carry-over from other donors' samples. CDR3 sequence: CASSPGTYAFNQPQHF. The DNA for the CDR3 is TGTGCCAGCAGCCCCGGGACATATGCATTCAATCAGCCCCAGCATTTT. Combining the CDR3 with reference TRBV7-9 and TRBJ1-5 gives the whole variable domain DTGVSQNPRHKITKRGQNVTFRCDPISEHNRLYWYRQTLGQGPEFLTYFQNEAQLEKSRLLSDRFSAERPKGSFSTLEIQRTEQGDSAMYLCASSPGTYAFNQPQHFGDGTRLSIL.